This T cell receptor (beta chain) is drawn from a study of blood T cell repertoires in COVID-19. Study-level information: Samples representing acute and convalescent COVID-19 were sourced from the United States, Italy and Spain. PBMCs, B-cell-depleted T cells, or T cells were the source of the cDNA or gDNA that made up the material.

Germline CDR1 reads KGHDR; CDR2 reads SFDVKD. V lost 3 bases and J 0 bases, leaving 9 bases between the germline ends. This CDR3 is 15 amino acids long. Original analysis: Amplification of reference gene primers was used by the study to estimate nucleated cell counts. The table came from immunoSEQ multiplex PCR; TCRdb's copy has only in-frame clones and leaves some out. Clone size and the V and J calls come from that table; the DNA yielded D and trimming. Of some 180,000 clones detected, about four fifths appear once; the ten largest clones hold around a fifth. The chain combines TRBV24-1 with TRBJ2-3; perhaps TRBD1 as D (5 bases). Sequenced material: peripheral blood. This sequence originates from a woman in her 70s who had recovered from COVID-19. The CDR3 here is CATSDPGHSTDTQYF. CDR3 bases: TGTGCCACCAGTGATCCCGGACACAGCACAGATACGCAGTATTTT.